These 26 T cell receptor beta chains were sequenced from one sample in a study of OX40 agonist ivuxolimab in advanced cancers. Sequenced by immunoSEQ multiplex PCR; TCRdb stores in-frame clones only, minus some. Of over 55,000 clones listed, around 89% are singletons. The material sequenced was CD4+ or CD8+ T cells sorted from blood, taken in a trial of the OX40 agonist ivuxolimab. These receptors all stem from an adult with an advanced solid tumor such as melanoma, head and neck, liver or kidney cancer.

V gene TRBV7-3 combines with J gene TRBJ1-2, with 10 bases lining up with TRBD1. Losses at the gene ends were 4 bases for V and 8 bases for J; bases not matched to a gene: 4. This CDR3 spans 13 amino acids. Germline V gene data show CDR1 as SGHTA and CDR2 as FQGTGA. The chain's CDR3 is CASSSGQGTGYTF. CDR3 nucleotide sequence: TGTGCCAGCAGCTCGGGACAGGGGACCGGCTACACCTTC.

This rearrangement joins TRBV19 to TRBJ2-5, with TRBD2 as a possible D gene (6 bases). The CDR3 is made up of 13 amino acids. Germline V gives CDR1 LNHDA, CDR2 SQIVND (reference sequence). Trimming shortened V by 5 bases and J by 6 bases, and 13 bases separated the two germline ends. In nucleotides, the CDR3 is TGTGCCAGTAGTCACGGGGACTTTAAGACCCAGTACTTC. This translates into CASSHGDFKTQYF. Based on the CDR3 plus reference TRBV19 and TRBJ2-5, the full variable domain is DGGITQSPKYLFRKEGQNVTLSCEQNLNHDAMYWYRQDPGQGLRLIYYSQIVNDFQKGDIAEGYSVSREKKESFPLTVTSAQKNPTAFYLCASSHGDFKTQYFGPGTRLLVL.

The chain links TRBV29-1 to TRBJ2-5; 9 bases match TRBD1. Trimming removed 5 bases from V and 4 bases from J; junction bases left unmatched: 2. Germline V gene data show CDR1 as SQVTM and CDR2 as ANQGSEA. This CDR3 contains 12 residues. DNA of the CDR3: TGCAGCGTTACGACAGGGGGAGAGACCCAGTACTTC. Residues: CSVTTGGETQYF.

The chain has TRBV18 and TRBJ2-5; D is unclear. V lost 3 bases to trimming and J lost 7 bases, with 9 bases between them. The CDR3 loop spans 12 amino acids. Germline values: CDR1 KGHSH, CDR2 LQKENI. The CDR3 region has the DNA TGTGCCAGCTCACCGGAGAGAGGGACCCAGTACTTC. As protein: CASSPERGTQYF.

CDR3 protein: CASSDRDRTYEQYF. Written as DNA, the CDR3 is TGTGCCAGCAGCGACCGGGACAGGACCTACGAGCAGTACTTC. V and J are TRBV2 and TRBJ2-7; 8 nucleotides align to TRBD1. This CDR3 is 14 amino acids long. After removal of 6 bases from V and 2 bases from J, the junction contained 6 bases not matched to a gene. Germline V gene data show CDR1 as SNHLY and CDR2 as FYNNEI.

The sample holds one count of this clone. J is TRBJ1-2 and V is TRBV2, with 8 bases fitting TRBD1. CDR1 is SNHLY and CDR2 is FYNNEI in the germline V gene. This CDR3 has 15 amino acids. With 3 bases clipped from V and 8 bases from J, the junction kept 11 bases outside the gene matches. The CDR3 loop reads CASSEGGQGARGYTF. DNA for the CDR3: TGTGCCAGCAGTGAGGGGGGCCAGGGGGCGCGCGGCTACACCTTC.

This sequence joins TRBV28 and TRBJ1-1; D possibly corresponds to TRBD1 (6 bases). CDR1 is MDHEN and CDR2 is SYDVKM in the germline V gene. The V and J ends lost 5 bases and 5 bases respectively, with 15 bases between them. This CDR3 is built from 14 residues. In DNA form, the CDR3 reads TGTGCCAGCAGTCTCTCATGGGGGCGGACTGAAGCTTTCTTT. Protein: CASSLSWGRTEAFF.

The J gene is TRBJ2-7, the V gene TRBV7-2, with 9 positions matching TRBD2. This CDR3 is 16 amino acids long. Looked up from germline, CDR1 is SGHTA and CDR2 is FQGNSA. J lost 4 bases, V lost 0 bases, and 7 bases had no gene match. The DNA for the CDR3 is TGTGCCAGCAGCTTAGCGATTGCGGGAGGGCAATACGAGCAGTACTTC. Protein: CASSLAIAGGQYEQYF.

The chain carries TRBV27 and TRBJ1-1; 10 bases line up with TRBD1. Germline-derived CDR1 and CDR2 are MNHEY and SMNVEV (reference sequence). Trimming took 4 bases from V and 4 from J; bases not matched to a gene: 9. The CDR3 contains 16 residues. CDR3 sequence reads: CASSSYLRTGGTEAFF. CDR3 DNA sequence: TGTGCCAGCAGTTCCTACCTCCGGACAGGGGGCACTGAAGCTTTCTTT.

The chain couples TRBV6-1 to TRBJ1-6; D unresolved. V dropped 1 base and J dropped 8 bases, with 6 bases sitting between them. Germline lookup yields CDR1 MNHNS and CDR2 SASEGT. The CDR3 is 13 residues long. The CDR3 DNA reads as TGTGCCAGCAGTGAAGTTCCCCATTCACCCCTCCACTTT. Translating it yields CASSEVPHSPLHF.

For this clone: The same CDR3 also results from other DNA sequences found in this sample. The J gene is TRBJ2-1, the V gene TRBV18, with no clear D. Germline V gene data show CDR1 as KGHSH and CDR2 as LQKENI. This CDR3 spans 12 amino acids. The V end was cut by 1 base, the J end by 6 bases, with 4 bases between. CDR3 loop: CASSPQVNEQFF. As DNA, the CDR3 is TGTGCCAGCTCACCACAGGTCAATGAGCAGTTCTTC.

This clone is categorized as medium-sized. The rearrangement links TRBV9 to TRBJ1-2; D gene uncertain. The CDR3 is 12 amino acids. Trimming removed 1 base from V and 7 bases from J, with 8 bases in between. CDR1 SGDLS and CDR2 YYNGEE come from the germline V gene. CDR3 sequence: CASSVYGSGYTF. The CDR3 DNA reads as TGTGCCAGCAGCGTATACGGTAGTGGCTACACCTTC.

The chain combines TRBV7-8 with TRBJ1-1, with D perhaps matching TRBD1 (5 bases). Germline lookup yields CDR1 SGHVS and CDR2 FQNEAQ. The CDR3 sequence is 12 residues long. V was shortened by 5 bases and J by 11 bases, with 15 bases between the two germline ends. The CDR3 reads CASSIRDLNAFF. The CDR3 DNA is TGTGCCAGCAGCATCCGGGACCTAAACGCTTTCTTT.

This chain links TRBV19 with TRBJ1-3; D is possibly TRBD1 (5 bases). Germline CDR1 is LNHDA and CDR2 is SQIVND (reference sequence). Trimming cost V 10 bases and J 0 bases, with 16 bases left between them. This CDR3 is built from 15 residues. The CDR3 region is CATLRDPYSGNTIYF. In nucleotides, the CDR3 is TGTGCCACCCTCAGGGACCCGTACTCTGGAAACACCATATATTTT. The whole variable domain, filled in from reference TRBV19 and TRBJ1-3, reads DGGITQSPKYLFRKEGQNVTLSCEQNLNHDAMYWYRQDPGQGLRLIYYSQIVNDFQKGDIAEGYSVSREKKESFPLTVTSAQKNPTAFYLCATLRDPYSGNTIYFGEGSWLTVV.

The genes are TRBV27 and TRBJ2-7, with 12 positions matching TRBD2. Losses at the gene ends were 5 bases for V and 3 bases for J; bases not matched to a gene: 5. The germline CDR1 and CDR2 sequences are MNHEY and SMNVEV (reference sequence). The CDR3 totals 15 residues. In nucleotides, the CDR3 is TGTGCCAGCAGTCCCCTAGCGGGGGGGGGCTACGAGCAGTACTTC. It translates to CASSPLAGGGYEQYF.

The chain is built from TRBV11-2 and TRBJ2-1; D is unresolved. Trimming pared 2 bases from V and 7 bases from J, leaving 12 bases between. The CDR3 spans 14 residues. Germline CDR1 and CDR2: SGHAT and FQNNGV. CDR3 sequence reads: CASSLMVYGNEQFF. The CDR3 DNA follows: TGTGCCAGCAGCTTAATGGTTTATGGGAATGAGCAGTTCTTC. The entire variable domain, with the rest obtained from reference TRBV11-2 and TRBJ2-1, is as follows: EAGVAQSPRYKIIEKRQSVAFWCNPISGHATLYWYQQILGQGPKLLIQFQNNGVVDDSQLPKDRFSAERLKGVDSTLKIQPAKLEDSAVYLCASSLMVYGNEQFFGPGTRLTVL.

The chain links TRBV4-1 to TRBJ2-5; D is uncertain. The CDR3 runs 13 residues. The V gene's germline CDR1 is MGHRA and CDR2 YSYEKL. V lost 4 bases and J lost 4, with 10 bases in between. The CDR3 reads CASSLDPGETQYF. The CDR3 DNA reads TGCGCCAGCAGCCTTGATCCGGGAGAGACCCAGTACTTC.

The chain is built from TRBV11-2 and TRBJ2-3; 8 bases align to TRBD2. The J segment lost 5 bases and the V segment lost 0 bases, leaving 10 bases of the junction unmatched. The germline gives CDR1 SGHAT, CDR2 FQNNGV. CDR3 length: 17 residues. CDR3 nucleotides: TGTGCCAGCAGCTTAGAGGTCGGGCGGGGGGCGAAAGATACGCAGTATTTT. As protein: CASSLEVGRGAKDTQYF.

V usage is TRBV5-1 and J usage is TRBJ2-2; D call uncertain. V lost 0 bases to trimming and J lost 5 bases, with 5 bases between them. This CDR3 contains 13 residues. Germline V gene sequence: CDR1 SGHRS, CDR2 YFSETQ. The CDR3: CASSLGQTGELFF. The CDR3, as DNA: TGCGCCAGCAGCTTGGGGCAGACCGGGGAGCTGTTTTTT.

This chain uses TRBV7-9 with TRBJ1-5, with D hard to call. Trimming stripped 1 base from V and 3 bases from J, with 7 bases between. This CDR3 spans 14 amino acids. Germline loops: CDR1 SEHNR, CDR2 FQNEAQ (reference sequence). CDR3 sequence: CASSLDTTNQPQHF. The CDR3, as DNA: TGTGCCAGCAGCTTAGATACGACCAATCAGCCCCAGCATTTT.

This chain joins TRBV5-4 and TRBJ2-7; the D call may be TRBD1 or TRBD2 (5 bases each). The CDR3 length is 17 residues. The germline CDR1 and CDR2 sequences are SGHNT and YYREEE (reference sequence). V lost 0 bases and J lost 0, with 16 bases in between. CDR3 sequence reads: CASSLGDGAGTSYEQYF. The CDR3 DNA follows: TGTGCCAGCAGCTTGGGCGACGGGGCAGGTACCTCCTACGAGCAGTACTTC. Full variable domain (rest looked up from reference TRBV5-4 and TRBJ2-7): ETGVTQSPTHLIKTRGQQVTLRCSSQSGHNTVSWYQQALGQGPQFIFQYYREEENGRGNFPPRFSGLQFPNYSSELNVNALELDDSALYLCASSLGDGAGTSYEQYFGPGTRLTVT.

This clone turned up a few times. The rearrangement joins TRBV6-6 to TRBJ2-7; D is possibly TRBD2 (6 bases). CDR3 size: 14 residues. The V end lost 2 bases, the J end lost 2 bases, and 10 bases lay between the germline ends. CDR1 MNHNY and CDR2 SVGAGI come from the germline V gene (reference sequence). CDR3: CASSYTGLTYEQYF. In nucleotides, the CDR3 is TGTGCCAGCAGTTACACAGGACTAACCTACGAGCAGTACTTC.

For the CDR3, the DNA is TGTGCCAGCAGTTCCATACAGGGGTTAAGAGAGACCCAGTACTTC. Amino acid sequence: CASSSIQGLRETQYF. The chain has TRBV28 and TRBJ2-5; 7 nucleotides line up with TRBD1. V trimming: 4 bases; J trimming: 4 bases; junction bases outside the gene matches: 9. The CDR3 contains 15 residues. CDR1 and CDR2 (germline): MDHEN, SYDVKM.

The V call is TRBV20-1, the J call TRBJ2-7; TRBD2 is a possible D gene (6 bases). Trimming stripped 8 bases from V and 2 bases from J, with 10 bases between. CDR1 is DFQATT and CDR2 is SNEGSKA in the germline V gene (reference sequence). The CDR3 consists of 11 residues. The CDR3 region has the DNA TGCAGTCTAGCGCGAACCTACGAGCAGTACTTC. This codes for CSLARTYEQYF.

The rearrangement joins TRBV6-5 to TRBJ1-1, with D perhaps matching TRBD1 (5 bases). From germline, CDR1 is MNHEY and CDR2 SVGAGI. The germline V and J ends were trimmed by 2 bases and 1 base, with 8 bases remaining between them. The CDR3 sequence is 14 residues long. For the CDR3, the DNA is TGTGCCAGCAGTTACCCCAGGGAGAACACTGAAGCTTTCTTT. It encodes CASSYPRENTEAFF.

V usage is TRBV28 and J usage is TRBJ1-6; TRBD1 agrees at 8 bases. This CDR3 has 13 amino acids. V dropped 8 bases and J dropped 7; count of bases not matched to a gene: 4. Germline V CDR1 and CDR2: MDHEN, SYDVKM. The CDR3 DNA reads as TGTGCCAGCGGGGACAGGTGGAATTCACCCCTCCACTTT. It is translated as CASGDRWNSPLHF.